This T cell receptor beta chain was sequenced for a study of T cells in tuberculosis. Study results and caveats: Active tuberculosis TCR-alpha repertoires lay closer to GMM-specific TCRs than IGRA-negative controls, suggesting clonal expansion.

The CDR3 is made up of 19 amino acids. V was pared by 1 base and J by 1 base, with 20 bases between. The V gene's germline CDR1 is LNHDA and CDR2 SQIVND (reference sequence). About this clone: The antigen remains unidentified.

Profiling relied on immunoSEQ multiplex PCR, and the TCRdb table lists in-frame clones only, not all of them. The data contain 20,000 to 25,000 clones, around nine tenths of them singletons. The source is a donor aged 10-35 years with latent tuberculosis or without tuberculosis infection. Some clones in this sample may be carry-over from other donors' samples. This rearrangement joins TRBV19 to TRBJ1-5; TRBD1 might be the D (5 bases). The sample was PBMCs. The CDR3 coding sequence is TGTGCCAGTAGTATAGGCAGAGGACAAAGGGTCAGAAGCAATCAGCCCCAGCATTTT. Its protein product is CASSIGRGQRVRSNQPQHF. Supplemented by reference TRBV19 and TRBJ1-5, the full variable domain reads DGGITQSPKYLFRKEGQNVTLSCEQNLNHDAMYWYRQDPGQGLRLIYYSQIVNDFQKGDIAEGYSVSREKKESFPLTVTSAQKNPTAFYLCASSIGRGQRVRSNQPQHFGDGTRLSIL.